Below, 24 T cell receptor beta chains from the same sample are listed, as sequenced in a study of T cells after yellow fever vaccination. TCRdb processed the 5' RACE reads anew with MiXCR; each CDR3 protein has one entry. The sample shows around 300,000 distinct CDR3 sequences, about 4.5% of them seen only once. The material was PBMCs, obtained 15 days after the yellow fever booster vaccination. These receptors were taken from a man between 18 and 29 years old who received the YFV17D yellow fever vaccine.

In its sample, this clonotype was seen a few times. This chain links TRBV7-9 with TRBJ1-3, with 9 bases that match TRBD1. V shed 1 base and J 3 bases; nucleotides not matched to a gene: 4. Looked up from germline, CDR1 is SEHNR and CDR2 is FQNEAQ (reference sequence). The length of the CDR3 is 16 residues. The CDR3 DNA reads TGTGCCAGCAGCTTAGTACAGGGGGCAGGTGGAAACACCATATATTTT. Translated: CASSLVQGAGGNTIYF.

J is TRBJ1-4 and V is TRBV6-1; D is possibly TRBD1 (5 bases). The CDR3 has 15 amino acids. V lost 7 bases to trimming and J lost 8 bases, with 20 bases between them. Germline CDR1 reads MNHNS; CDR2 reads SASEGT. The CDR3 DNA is TGTGCCAGCAAAACGGGACTGCTGATAGGGGAAAAACTGTTTTTT. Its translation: CASKTGLLIGEKLFF.

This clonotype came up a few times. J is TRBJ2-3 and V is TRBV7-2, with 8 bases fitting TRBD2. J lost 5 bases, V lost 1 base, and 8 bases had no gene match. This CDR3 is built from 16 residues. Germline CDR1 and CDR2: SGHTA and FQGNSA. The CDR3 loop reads CASSLDRRGVKDTQYF. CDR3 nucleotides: TGTGCCAGCAGCTTAGATCGGCGGGGGGTCAAAGATACGCAGTATTTT.

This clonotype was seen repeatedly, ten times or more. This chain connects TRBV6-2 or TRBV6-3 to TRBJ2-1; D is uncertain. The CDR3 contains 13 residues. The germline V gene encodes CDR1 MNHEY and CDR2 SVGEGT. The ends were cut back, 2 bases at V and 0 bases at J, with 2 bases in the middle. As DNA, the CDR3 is TGTGCCAGCAGTTACCACTCCTACAATGAGCAGTTCTTC. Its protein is CASSYHSYNEQFF.

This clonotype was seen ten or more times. The CDR3 coding sequence is TGCGCCAGCAGCTTGGAACCCTACAGGGGCAAAAACATTCAGTACTTC. This encodes CASSLEPYRGKNIQYF. The gene calls are TRBV5-1 and TRBJ2-4, with 7 nucleotides matching TRBD1. V lost 0 bases to trimming and J lost 3 bases; unmatched junction nucleotides: 6. CDR1 is SGHRS and CDR2 is YFSETQ in the germline V gene. This CDR3 is built from 16 residues.

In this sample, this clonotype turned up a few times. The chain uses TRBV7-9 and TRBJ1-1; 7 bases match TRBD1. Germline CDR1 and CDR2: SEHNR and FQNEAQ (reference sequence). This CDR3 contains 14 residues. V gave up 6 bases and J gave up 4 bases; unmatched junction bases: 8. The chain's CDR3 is CASSSGQEPTEAFF. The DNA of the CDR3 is TGTGCCAGCAGTTCCGGACAGGAGCCCACTGAAGCTTTCTTT.

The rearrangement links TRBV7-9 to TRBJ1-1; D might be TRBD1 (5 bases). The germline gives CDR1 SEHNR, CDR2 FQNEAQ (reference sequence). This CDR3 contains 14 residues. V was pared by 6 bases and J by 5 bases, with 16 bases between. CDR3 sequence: CASSSSWGRTEAFF. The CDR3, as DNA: TGTGCCAGCAGTTCCTCGTGGGGCCGAACTGAAGCTTTCTTT.

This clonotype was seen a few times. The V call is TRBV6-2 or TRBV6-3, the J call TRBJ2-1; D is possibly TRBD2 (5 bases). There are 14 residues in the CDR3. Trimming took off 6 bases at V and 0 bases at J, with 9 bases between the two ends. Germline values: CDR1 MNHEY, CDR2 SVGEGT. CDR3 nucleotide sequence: TGTGCCAGCAGACAGCGGAGCTCCTACAATGAGCAGTTCTTC. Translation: CASRQRSSYNEQFF.

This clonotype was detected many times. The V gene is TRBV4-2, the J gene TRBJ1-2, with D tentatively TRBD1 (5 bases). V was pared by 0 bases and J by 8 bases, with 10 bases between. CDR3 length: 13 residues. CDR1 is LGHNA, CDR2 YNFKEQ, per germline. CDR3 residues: CASSQDKGHGYTF. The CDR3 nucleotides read TGTGCCAGCAGCCAAGATAAGGGGCACGGCTACACCTTC.

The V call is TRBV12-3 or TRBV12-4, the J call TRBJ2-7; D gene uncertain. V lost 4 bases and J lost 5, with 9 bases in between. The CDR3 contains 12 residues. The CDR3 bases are TGTGCCAGCAGTTATTTTACCAACGAGCAGTACTTC. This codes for CASSYFTNEQYF.

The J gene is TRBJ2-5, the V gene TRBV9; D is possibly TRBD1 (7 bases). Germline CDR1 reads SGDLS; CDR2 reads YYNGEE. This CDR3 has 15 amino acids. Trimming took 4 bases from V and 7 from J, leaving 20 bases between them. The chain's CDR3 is CASSLQGGEGATQYF. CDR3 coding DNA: TGTGCCAGCAGCCTCCAGGGGGGAGAGGGGGCGACCCAGTACTTC. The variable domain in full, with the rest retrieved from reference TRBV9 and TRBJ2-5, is DSGVTQTPKHLITATGQRVTLRCSPRSGDLSVYWYQQSLDQGLQFLIQYYNGEERAKGNILERFSAQQFPDLHSELNLSSLELGDSALYFCASSLQGGEGATQYFGPGTRLLVL.

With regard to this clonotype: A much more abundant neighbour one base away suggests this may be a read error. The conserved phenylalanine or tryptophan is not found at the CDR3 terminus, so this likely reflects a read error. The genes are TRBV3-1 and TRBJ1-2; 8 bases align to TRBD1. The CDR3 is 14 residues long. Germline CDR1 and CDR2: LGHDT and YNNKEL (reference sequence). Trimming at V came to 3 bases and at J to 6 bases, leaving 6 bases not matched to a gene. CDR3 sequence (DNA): TGTGCCAGCAGCCACCTCACAGGGGGTAATGGCTACACCTCC. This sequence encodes CASSHLTGGNGYTS.

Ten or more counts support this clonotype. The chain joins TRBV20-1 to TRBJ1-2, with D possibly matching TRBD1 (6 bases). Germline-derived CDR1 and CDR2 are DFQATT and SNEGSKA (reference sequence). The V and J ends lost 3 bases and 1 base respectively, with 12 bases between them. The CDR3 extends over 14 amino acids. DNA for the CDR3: TGCAGTGCTAGTGGTCAGGGGTTTAACTATGGCTACACCTTC. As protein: CSASGQGFNYGYTF.

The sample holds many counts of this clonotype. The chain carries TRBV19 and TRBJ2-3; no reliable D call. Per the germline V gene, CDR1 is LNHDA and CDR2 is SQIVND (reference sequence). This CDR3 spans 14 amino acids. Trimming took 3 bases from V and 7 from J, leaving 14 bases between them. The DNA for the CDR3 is TGTGCCAGTAGTATGCAGAAGCACTCAAATACGCAGTATTTT. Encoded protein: CASSMQKHSNTQYF.

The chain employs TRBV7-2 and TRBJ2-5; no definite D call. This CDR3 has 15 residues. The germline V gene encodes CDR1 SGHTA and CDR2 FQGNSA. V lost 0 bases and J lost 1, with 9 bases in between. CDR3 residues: CASSLAPNSQETQYF. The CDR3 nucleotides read TGTGCCAGCAGCTTAGCGCCCAACAGCCAAGAGACCCAGTACTTC. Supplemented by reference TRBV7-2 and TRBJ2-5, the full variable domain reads GAGVSQSPSNKVTEKGKDVELRCDPISGHTALYWYRQSLGQGLEFLIYFQGNSAPDKSGLPSDRFSAERTGGSVSTLTIQRTQQEDSAVYLCASSLAPNSQETQYFGPGTRLLVL.

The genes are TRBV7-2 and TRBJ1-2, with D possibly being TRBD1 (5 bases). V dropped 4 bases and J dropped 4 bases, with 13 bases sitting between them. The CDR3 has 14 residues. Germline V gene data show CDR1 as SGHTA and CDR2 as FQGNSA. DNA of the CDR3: TGTGCCAGCAGCTCCCGTGGCGGGGCCTATGGCTACACCTTC. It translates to CASSSRGGAYGYTF.

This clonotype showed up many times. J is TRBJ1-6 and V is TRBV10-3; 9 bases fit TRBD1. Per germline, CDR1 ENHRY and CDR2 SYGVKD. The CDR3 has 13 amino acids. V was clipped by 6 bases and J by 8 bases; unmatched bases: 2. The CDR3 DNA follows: TGTGCCATCAGCCGACAGGGGGATTCACCCCTCCACTTT. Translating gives CAISRQGDSPLHF.

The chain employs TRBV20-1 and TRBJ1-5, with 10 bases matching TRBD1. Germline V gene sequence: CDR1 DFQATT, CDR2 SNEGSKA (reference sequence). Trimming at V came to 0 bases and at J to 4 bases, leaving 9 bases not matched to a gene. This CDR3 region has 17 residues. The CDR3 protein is CSARDPSGQGVNQPQHF. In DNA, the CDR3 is TGCAGTGCTAGAGATCCGAGTGGACAGGGGGTAAATCAGCCCCAGCATTTT.

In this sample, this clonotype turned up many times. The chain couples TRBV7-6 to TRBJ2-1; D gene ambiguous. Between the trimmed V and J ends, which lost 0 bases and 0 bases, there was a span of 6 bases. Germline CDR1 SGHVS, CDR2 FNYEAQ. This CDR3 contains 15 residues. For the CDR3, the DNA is TGTGCCAGCAGCTTAGCGCATAGCTCCTACAATGAGCAGTTCTTC. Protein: CASSLAHSSYNEQFF.

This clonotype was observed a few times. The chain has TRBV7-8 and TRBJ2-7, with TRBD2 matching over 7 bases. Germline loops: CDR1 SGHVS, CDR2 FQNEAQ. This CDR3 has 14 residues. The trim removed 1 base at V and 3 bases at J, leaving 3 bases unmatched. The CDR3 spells CASSLGGDYYEQYF. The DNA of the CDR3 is TGTGCCAGCAGCTTAGGGGGGGACTACTACGAGCAGTACTTC.

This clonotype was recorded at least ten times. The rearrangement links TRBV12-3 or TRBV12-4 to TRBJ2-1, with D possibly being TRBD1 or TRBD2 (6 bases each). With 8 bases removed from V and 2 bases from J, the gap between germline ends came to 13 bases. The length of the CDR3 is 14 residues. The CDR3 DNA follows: TGTGCCAGCGCTGGGGGGCCGACCTACAATGAGCAGTTCTTC. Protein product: CASAGGPTYNEQFF.

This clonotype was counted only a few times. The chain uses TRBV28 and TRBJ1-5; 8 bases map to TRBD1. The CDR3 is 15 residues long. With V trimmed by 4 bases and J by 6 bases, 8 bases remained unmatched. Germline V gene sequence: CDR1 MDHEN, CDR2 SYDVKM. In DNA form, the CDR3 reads TGTGCCAGCAGTTCTCTTACAGGGGGGGCTCAGCCCCAGCATTTT. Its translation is CASSSLTGGAQPQHF. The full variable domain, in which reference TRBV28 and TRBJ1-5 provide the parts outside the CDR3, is DVKVTQSSRYLVKRTGEKVFLECVQDMDHENMFWYRQDPGLGLRLIYFSYDVKMKEKGDIPEGYSVSREKKERFSLILESASTNQTSMYLCASSSLTGGAQPQHFGDGTRLSIL.

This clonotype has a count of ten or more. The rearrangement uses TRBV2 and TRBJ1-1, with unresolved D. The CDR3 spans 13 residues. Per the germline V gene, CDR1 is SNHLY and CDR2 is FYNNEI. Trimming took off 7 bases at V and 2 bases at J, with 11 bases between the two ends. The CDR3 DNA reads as TGTGCCAGCACCCCGGCCCCTAACACTGAAGCTTTCTTT. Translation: CASTPAPNTEAFF.

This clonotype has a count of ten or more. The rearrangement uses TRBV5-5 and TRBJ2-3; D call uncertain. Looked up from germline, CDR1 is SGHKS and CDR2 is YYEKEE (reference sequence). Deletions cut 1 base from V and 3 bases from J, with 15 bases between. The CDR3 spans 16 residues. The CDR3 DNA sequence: TGTGCCAGCAGCTTGTCGCTTGCGAGCTCGACAGATACGCAGTATTTT. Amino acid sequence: CASSLSLASSTDTQYF.